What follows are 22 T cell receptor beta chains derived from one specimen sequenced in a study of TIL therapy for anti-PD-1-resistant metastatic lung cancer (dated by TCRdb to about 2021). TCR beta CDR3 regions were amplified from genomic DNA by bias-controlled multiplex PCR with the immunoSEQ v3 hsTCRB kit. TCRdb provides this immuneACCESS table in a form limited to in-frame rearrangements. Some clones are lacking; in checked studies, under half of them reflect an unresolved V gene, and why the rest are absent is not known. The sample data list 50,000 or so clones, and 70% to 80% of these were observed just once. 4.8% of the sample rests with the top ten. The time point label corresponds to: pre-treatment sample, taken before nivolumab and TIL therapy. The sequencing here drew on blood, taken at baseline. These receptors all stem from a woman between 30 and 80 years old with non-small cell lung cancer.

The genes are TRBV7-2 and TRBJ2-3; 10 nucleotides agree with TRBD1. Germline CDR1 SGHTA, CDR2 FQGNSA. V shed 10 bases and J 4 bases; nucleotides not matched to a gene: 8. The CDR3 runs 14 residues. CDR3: CATRDRGFADTQYF. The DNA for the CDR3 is TGTGCCACCCGGGACAGGGGTTTTGCAGATACGCAGTATTTT.

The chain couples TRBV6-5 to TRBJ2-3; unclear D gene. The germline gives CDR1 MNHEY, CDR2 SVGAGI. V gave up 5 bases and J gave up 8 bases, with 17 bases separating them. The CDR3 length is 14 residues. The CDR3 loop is CASSPRLEAFTQYF. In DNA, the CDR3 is TGTGCCAGCAGTCCTCGTCTTGAGGCCTTTACGCAGTATTTT.

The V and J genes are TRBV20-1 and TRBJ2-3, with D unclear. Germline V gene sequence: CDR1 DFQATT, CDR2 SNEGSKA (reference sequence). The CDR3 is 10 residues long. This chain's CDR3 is CRPRTDTQYF. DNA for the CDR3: TGCAGGCCCCGGACAGATACGCAGTATTTT.

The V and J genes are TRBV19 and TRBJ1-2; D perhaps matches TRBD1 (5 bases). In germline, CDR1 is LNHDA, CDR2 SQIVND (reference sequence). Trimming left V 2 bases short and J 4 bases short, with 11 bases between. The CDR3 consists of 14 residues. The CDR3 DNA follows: TGTGCCAGTAGTATACAGGGCCCGGTCTATGGCTACACCTTC. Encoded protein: CASSIQGPVYGYTF.

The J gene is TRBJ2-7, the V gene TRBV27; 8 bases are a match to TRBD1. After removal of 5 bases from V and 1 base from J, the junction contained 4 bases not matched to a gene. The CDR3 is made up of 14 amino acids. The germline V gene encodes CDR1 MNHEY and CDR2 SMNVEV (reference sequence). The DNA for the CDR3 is TGTGCCAGCAGTGGGCGGGACAGGTCCTACGAGCAGTACTTC. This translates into CASSGRDRSYEQYF.

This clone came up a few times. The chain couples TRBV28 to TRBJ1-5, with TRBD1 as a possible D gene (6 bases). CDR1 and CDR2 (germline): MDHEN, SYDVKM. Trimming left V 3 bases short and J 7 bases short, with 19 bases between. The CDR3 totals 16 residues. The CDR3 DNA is TGTGCCAGCAGTTTTGGAGGGCAGGGGAGGGGGCAGCCCCAGCATTTT. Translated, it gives CASSFGGQGRGQPQHF.

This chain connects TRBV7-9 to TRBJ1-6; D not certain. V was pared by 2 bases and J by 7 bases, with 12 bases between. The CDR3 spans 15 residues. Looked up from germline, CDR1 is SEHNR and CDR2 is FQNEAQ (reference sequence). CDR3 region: CASSLFFGGNSPLHF. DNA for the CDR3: TGTGCCAGCAGCTTATTTTTCGGAGGGAATTCACCCCTCCACTTT.

DNA for the CDR3: TGTGCCAGCAGTTACCTGGGTGAGAATGGCTACACCTTC. This encodes CASSYLGENGYTF. The chain links TRBV6-6 to TRBJ1-2; unclear D gene. Per the germline V gene, CDR1 is MNHNY and CDR2 is SVGAGI (reference sequence). The CDR3 has 13 amino acids. V was shortened by 2 bases and J by 6 bases, with 10 bases between the two germline ends.

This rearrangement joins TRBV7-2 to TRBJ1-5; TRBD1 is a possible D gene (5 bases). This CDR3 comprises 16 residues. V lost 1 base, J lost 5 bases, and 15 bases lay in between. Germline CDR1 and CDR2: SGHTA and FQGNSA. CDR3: CASSLVAGRGDQPQHF. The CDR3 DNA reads TGTGCCAGCAGCTTAGTGGCGGGGCGCGGTGATCAGCCCCAGCATTTT.

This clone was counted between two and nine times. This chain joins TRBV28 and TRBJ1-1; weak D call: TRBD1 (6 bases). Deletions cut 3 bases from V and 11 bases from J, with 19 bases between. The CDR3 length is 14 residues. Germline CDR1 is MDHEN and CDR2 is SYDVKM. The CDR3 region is CASSLPFDRNVAFF. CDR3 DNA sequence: TGTGCCAGCAGTTTGCCTTTTGACAGGAACGTGGCTTTCTTT.

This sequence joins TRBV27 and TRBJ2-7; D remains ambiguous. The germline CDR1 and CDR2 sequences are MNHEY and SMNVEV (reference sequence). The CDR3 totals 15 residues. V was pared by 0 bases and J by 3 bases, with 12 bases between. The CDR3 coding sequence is TGTGCCAGCAGTTTATCGGGCTATAATCTCTACGAGCAGTACTTC. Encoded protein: CASSLSGYNLYEQYF.

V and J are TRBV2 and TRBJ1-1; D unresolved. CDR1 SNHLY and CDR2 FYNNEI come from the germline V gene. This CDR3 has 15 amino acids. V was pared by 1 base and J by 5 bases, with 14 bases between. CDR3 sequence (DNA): TGTGCCAGCAGTGAAGACAGCCCTATTGGGACTGAAGCTTTCTTT. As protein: CASSEDSPIGTEAFF.

Here the CDR3 reads CASSVAGTVTGRDTQYF. The DNA for the CDR3 is TGTGCCAGCAGCGTGGCCGGGACAGTGACCGGACGAGATACGCAGTATTTT. The gene calls are TRBV9 and TRBJ2-3; TRBD1 aligns across 7 bases. The CDR3 has 17 amino acids. The ends lost 2 bases at V and 5 bases at J; junction bases unmatched: 14. Germline V lookup: CDR1 SGDLS, CDR2 YYNGEE.

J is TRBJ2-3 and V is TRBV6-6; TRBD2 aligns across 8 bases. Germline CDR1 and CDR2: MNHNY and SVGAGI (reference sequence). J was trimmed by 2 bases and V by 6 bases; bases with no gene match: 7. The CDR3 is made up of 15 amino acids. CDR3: CASRQGLAVTDTQYF. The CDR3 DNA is TGTGCCAGCAGGCAAGGACTAGCTGTCACAGATACGCAGTATTTT.

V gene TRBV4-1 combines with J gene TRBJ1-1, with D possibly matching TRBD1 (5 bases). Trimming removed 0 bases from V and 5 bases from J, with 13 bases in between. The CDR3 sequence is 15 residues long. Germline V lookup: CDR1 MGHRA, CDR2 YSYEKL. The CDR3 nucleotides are TGCGCCAGCAGCCAAGAGAAAAGGGGATCTACTGAAGCTTTCTTT. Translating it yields CASSQEKRGSTEAFF.

The CDR3 DNA sequence: TGTGCCATCAGGGCAGGGGCAACTAATGAAAAACTGTTTTTT. It specifies CAIRAGATNEKLFF. This chain uses TRBV10-3 with TRBJ1-4; TRBD1 might be the D (6 bases). The V end was cut by 6 bases, the J end by 0 bases, with 8 bases between. Germline values: CDR1 ENHRY, CDR2 SYGVKD. The CDR3 length is 14 residues.

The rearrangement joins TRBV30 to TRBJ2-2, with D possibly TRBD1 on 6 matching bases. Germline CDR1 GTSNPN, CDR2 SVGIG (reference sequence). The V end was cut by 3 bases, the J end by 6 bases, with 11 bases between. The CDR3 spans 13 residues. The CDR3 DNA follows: TGTGCCTGGAGGACCAGGGGAGCCGGGGAGCTGTTTTTT. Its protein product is CAWRTRGAGELFF.

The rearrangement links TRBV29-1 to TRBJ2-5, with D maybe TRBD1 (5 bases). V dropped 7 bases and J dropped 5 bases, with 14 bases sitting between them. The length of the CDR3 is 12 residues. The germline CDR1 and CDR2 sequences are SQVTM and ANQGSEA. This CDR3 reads CSGEGDQETQYF. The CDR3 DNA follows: TGCAGCGGGGAAGGGGATCAGGAGACCCAGTACTTC.

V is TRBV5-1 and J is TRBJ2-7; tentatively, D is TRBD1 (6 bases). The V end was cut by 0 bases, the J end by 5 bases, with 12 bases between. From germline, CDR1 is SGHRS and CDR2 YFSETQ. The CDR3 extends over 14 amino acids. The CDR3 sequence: CASSLEGRGHEQYF. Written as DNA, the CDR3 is TGCGCCAGCAGCTTGGAAGGCAGGGGCCACGAGCAGTACTTC. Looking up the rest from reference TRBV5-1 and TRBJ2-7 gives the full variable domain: KAGVTQTPRYLIKTRGQQVTLSCSPISGHRSVSWYQQTPGQGLQFLFEYFSETQRNKGNFPGRFSGRQFSNSRSEMNVSTLELGDSALYLCASSLEGRGHEQYFGPGTRLTVT.

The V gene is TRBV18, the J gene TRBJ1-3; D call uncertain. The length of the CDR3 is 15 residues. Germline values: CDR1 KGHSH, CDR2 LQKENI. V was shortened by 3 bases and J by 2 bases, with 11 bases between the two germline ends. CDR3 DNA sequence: TGTGCCAGCTCACCTACGGGTGAACCTGGAAACACCATATATTTT. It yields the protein CASSPTGEPGNTIYF.

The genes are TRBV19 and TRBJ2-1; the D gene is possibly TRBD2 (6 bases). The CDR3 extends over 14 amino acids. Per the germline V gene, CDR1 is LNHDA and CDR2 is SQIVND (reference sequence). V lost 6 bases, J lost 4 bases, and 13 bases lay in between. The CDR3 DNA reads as TGTGCCAGTAGACTTAGCGGAGAATACAATGAGCAGTTCTTC. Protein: CASRLSGEYNEQFF.

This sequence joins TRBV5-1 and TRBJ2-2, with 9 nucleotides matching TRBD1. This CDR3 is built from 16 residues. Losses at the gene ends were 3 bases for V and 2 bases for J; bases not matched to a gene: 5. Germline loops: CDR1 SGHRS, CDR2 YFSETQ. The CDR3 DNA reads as TGCGCCAGCAGCTCAGGGACAGGGAGCAACACCGGGGAGCTGTTTTTT. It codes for CASSSGTGSNTGELFF.